The 6 T cell receptor beta chains given below trace back to one sample, sequenced in a study of T cell repertoires in aging, cancer and after chemotherapy. Multiplex touch-down PCR with TRB-A/B primers amplified rearranged V-D-J TRB sequences. TCRdb independently ran MiXCR on the multiplex PCR reads; one entry per CDR3 protein. Altogether around 5,000 distinct CDR3 sequences are present, approximately 33% being singletons, with the ten largest covering about a fifth. TCR beta rearrangements were amplified from peripheral blood genomic DNA. Material: blood. The receptors here all came from a human donor with a blood cancer. The donor label of this sample is uncertain.

This clonotype was detected only a few times. This sequence joins TRBV12-3 or TRBV12-4 and TRBJ2-2; the match to TRBD2 covers 8 bases. Trimming cost V 4 bases and J 7 bases; bases outside gene matches: 17. The CDR3 length is 18 residues. This chain's CDR3 is CASSYSGFTGGPHGELFF. The CDR3 nucleotides are TGTGCCAGCAGTTACTCGGGGTTTACGGGAGGGCCGCACGGGGAGCTGTTTTTT.

The rearrangement links TRBV6-5 to TRBJ1-2; the match to TRBD1 covers 11 bases. CDR3 length equals 14 residues. V dropped 6 bases and J dropped 2; count of bases not matched to a gene: 2. CDR1 is MNHEY and CDR2 is SVGAGI in the germline V gene. The DNA for the CDR3 is TGTGCCAGCAGAGGACAGGGGGCCAACTATGGCTACACCTTC. Protein sequence: CASRGQGANYGYTF.

This clonotype was seen a handful of times. One end of the junction is discordant with germline, which a read error may explain. This chain links TRBV12-3 or TRBV12-4 with TRBJ2-2, with 7 bases matching TRBD2. There are 14 residues in the CDR3. The CDR3, as DNA: TGTGCCAGCAGGCGGGGGACGAACACCGGGGACCTGTTTTTT. Amino acid sequence: CASRRGTNTGDLFF.

In regard to this clonotype: One end of the junction fails to match germline, which may point to a read error. The chain uses TRBV5-5 and TRBJ1-3, with D possibly matching TRBD1 (5 bases). The CDR3 consists of 16 residues. The V gene's germline CDR1 is SGHKS and CDR2 YYEKEE (reference sequence). The CDR3 is CASSLVAGVSGDTIYF. DNA for the CDR3: TGTGCCAGCAGCTTGGTGGCGGGGGTCTCTGGAGACACCATATATTTT.

This clonotype is categorized as medium-sized. V gene TRBV29-1 combines with J gene TRBJ2-5; D is possibly TRBD1 (5 bases). From germline, CDR1 is SQVTM and CDR2 ANQGSEA. Trimming removed 4 bases at V and 3 bases at J, with 15 bases between. The CDR3 runs 14 residues. The CDR3 DNA is TGCAGCGTTGGAATGTCAGGGTTGAAAGAGACCCAGTACTTC. Residues: CSVGMSGLKETQYF. The full variable domain, in which reference TRBV29-1 and TRBJ2-5 provide the parts outside the CDR3, is SAVISQKPSRDICQRGTSLTIQCQVDSQVTMMFWYRQQPGQSLTLIATANQGSEATYESGFVIDKFPISRPNLTFSTLTVSNMSPEDSSIYLCSVGMSGLKETQYFGPGTRLLVL.

By frequency in the sample, this clonotype is medium-sized (0.01 to 0.1%). CDR3 sequence reads: CASSPPSRDTQYF. The CDR3 DNA reads TGTGCCAGCTCACCACCAAGTAGAGATACGCAGTATTTT. The V call is TRBV18, the J call TRBJ2-3; D gene uncertain. Trimming cost V 0 bases and J 5 bases, with 6 bases left between them. The CDR3 has 13 amino acids. Germline V gene sequence: CDR1 KGHSH, CDR2 LQKENI.